These 24 T cell receptor beta chains share one sample of origin, sequenced in a study of blood T cell repertoires in COVID-19. Sequencing was performed with immunoSEQ multiplex PCR; in TCRdb, only in-frame clones are kept and a portion is missing. The data show about 68,000 clones, with approximately 83% seen just once and around 1.4% held by the top ten. The sample taken for sequencing was peripheral blood. The source is a woman aged 60 to 75 with acute or convalescent COVID-19.

The genes are TRBV7-6 and TRBJ2-5; 7 bases map to TRBD1. After removal of 6 bases from V and 2 bases from J, the junction contained 15 bases not matched to a gene. Germline V CDR1 and CDR2: SGHVS, FNYEAQ. The CDR3 contains 17 residues. CDR3 nucleotide sequence: TGTGCCAGCAGACTTACCCCAAGACAGGGTAATCAAGAGACCCAGTACTTC. It specifies CASRLTPRQGNQETQYF.

V is TRBV5-1 and J is TRBJ2-7; 9 nucleotides align to TRBD2. This CDR3 is 16 amino acids long. Germline values: CDR1 SGHRS, CDR2 YFSETQ. The ends lost 0 bases at V and 0 bases at J; junction bases unmatched: 4. For the CDR3, the DNA is TGCGCCAGCAGCTTGGACGGACTAGCGAGCTCCTACGAGCAGTACTTC. Amino acids: CASSLDGLASSYEQYF.

V gene TRBV25-1 combines with J gene TRBJ2-2; 10 bases match TRBD1. V lost 6 bases to trimming and J lost 3 bases; unmatched junction nucleotides: 4. Germline CDR1 and CDR2: MGHDK and SYGVNS. The CDR3 runs to 15 residues. The CDR3 region is CASSVGTGDTGELFF. The CDR3 DNA reads as TGTGCCAGCAGCGTCGGGACAGGGGACACCGGGGAGCTGTTTTTT. Full variable domain (missing parts from reference TRBV25-1 and TRBJ2-2): EADIYQTPRYLVIGTGKKITLECSQTMGHDKMYWYQQDPGMELHLIHYSYGVNSTEKGDLSSESTVSRIRTEHFPLTLESARPSHTSQYLCASSVGTGDTGELFFGEGSRLTVL.

V and J are TRBV27 and TRBJ1-2, with 10 positions matching TRBD1. With 5 bases clipped from V and 3 bases from J, the junction kept 6 bases outside the gene matches. This CDR3 contains 15 residues. The germline CDR1 and CDR2 sequences are MNHEY and SMNVEV (reference sequence). CDR3 bases: TGTGCCAGCAGTCCCTCGACAGGGGGCTACTATGGCTACACCTTC. Translating it yields CASSPSTGGYYGYTF.

V and J are TRBV5-1 and TRBJ2-7; the D gene is possibly TRBD1 (6 bases). The CDR3 is 15 residues long. The germline V gene has CDR1 SGHRS and CDR2 YFSETQ. V dropped 5 bases and J dropped 3 bases, with 18 bases sitting between them. This chain's CDR3 is CASRHVAGDGYEQYF. The CDR3 bases are TGCGCCAGCAGACACGTCGCAGGGGACGGCTACGAGCAGTACTTC.

The chain carries TRBV18 and TRBJ2-3; 9 positions match TRBD1. V gave up 1 base and J gave up 2 bases; unmatched junction bases: 4. The CDR3 spans 16 residues. Germline V CDR1 and CDR2: KGHSH, LQKENI. This chain's CDR3 is CASSPQGTGTTDTQYF. The DNA of the CDR3 is TGTGCCAGCTCACCACAAGGGACAGGGACCACAGATACGCAGTATTTT.

The gene calls are TRBV6-6 and TRBJ1-1; TRBD1 aligns across 8 bases. The V gene's germline CDR1 is MNHNY and CDR2 SVGAGI (reference sequence). Germline trimming cut 6 bases from V and 5 bases from J; bases unmatched to any gene: 8. This CDR3 contains 14 residues. CDR3 loop: CASRKPGGWTEAFF. CDR3 DNA sequence: TGTGCCAGCAGGAAACCAGGGGGCTGGACTGAAGCTTTCTTT.

V and J are TRBV19 and TRBJ1-2; TRBD1 aligns across 7 bases. Germline-derived CDR1 and CDR2 are LNHDA and SQIVND (reference sequence). V was clipped by 2 bases and J by 4 bases; unmatched bases: 7. CDR3 size: 15 residues. CDR3 sequence reads: CASSISGQEIYGYTF. The CDR3 DNA is TGTGCCAGTAGTATATCTGGACAGGAAATCTATGGCTACACCTTC. Together with reference TRBV19 and TRBJ1-2, the CDR3 gives the full variable domain: DGGITQSPKYLFRKEGQNVTLSCEQNLNHDAMYWYRQDPGQGLRLIYYSQIVNDFQKGDIAEGYSVSREKKESFPLTVTSAQKNPTAFYLCASSISGQEIYGYTFGSGTRLTVV.

This clone was picked up a small number of times. The V gene is TRBV30, the J gene TRBJ2-1; D is unclear. CDR1 is GTSNPN, CDR2 SVGIG, per germline (reference sequence). This CDR3 comprises 13 residues. V was clipped by 4 bases and J by 0 bases, with 7 bases between them. The CDR3 DNA reads TGTGCCTGGACGTTGAGCTCCTACAATGAGCAGTTCTTC. It is translated as CAWTLSSYNEQFF.

This clone was seen only once. The gene calls are TRBV5-1 and TRBJ2-2; D may be TRBD1 (5 bases). The CDR3 has 14 amino acids. V was trimmed by 4 bases and J by 0 bases, leaving 7 bases between them. Germline lookup yields CDR1 SGHRS and CDR2 YFSETQ. The CDR3 sequence: CASSQGSNTGELFF. CDR3 nucleotides: TGCGCCAGCAGCCAGGGATCGAACACCGGGGAGCTGTTTTTT.

This clone was picked up one time. This same CDR3 is encoded by further DNA sequences in the sample. This rearrangement joins TRBV18 to TRBJ1-4, with a possible D match to TRBD1 (5 bases). The CDR3 is 14 residues long. Germline V lookup: CDR1 KGHSH, CDR2 LQKENI. V was cut by 3 bases and J by 2 bases, with 7 bases left in between. CDR3 DNA: TGTGCCAGCTCACCGACAGCCACTAATGAAAAACTGTTTTTT. Translated: CASSPTATNEKLFF.

The V call is TRBV7-2, the J call TRBJ2-3; 9 bases agree with TRBD1. After removal of 8 bases from V and 5 bases from J, the junction contained 8 bases not matched to a gene. This CDR3 contains 14 residues. Germline lookup yields CDR1 SGHTA and CDR2 FQGNSA. CDR3 nucleotides: TGTGCCAGCGGGGTTGGACAGGGGCAAGATACGCAGTATTTT. Its protein is CASGVGQGQDTQYF. Complete variable domain (other parts from reference TRBV7-2 and TRBJ2-3): GAGVSQSPSNKVTEKGKDVELRCDPISGHTALYWYRQSLGQGLEFLIYFQGNSAPDKSGLPSDRFSAERTGGSVSTLTIQRTQQEDSAVYLCASGVGQGQDTQYFGPGTRLTVL.

This clone appeared once. The rearrangement joins TRBV25-1 to TRBJ2-2; the D is unclear. Germline V CDR1 and CDR2: MGHDK, SYGVNS. V gave up 6 bases and J gave up 6 bases, with 5 bases separating them. The CDR3 is 11 residues long. The CDR3 loop reads CASRVAGELFF. DNA for the CDR3: TGTGCCAGCAGGGTAGCCGGGGAGCTGTTTTTT.

The chain uses TRBV5-1 and TRBJ1-6, with unresolved D. V was cut by 7 bases and J by 17 bases, with 7 bases left in between. The CDR3 is 8 amino acids. The germline V gene encodes CDR1 SGHRS and CDR2 YFSETQ. Here the CDR3 DNA reads TGCGCCAGCTCAGCGATCCACTTT. Translated, it gives CASSAIHF.

Only one count was recorded for this clone. The rearrangement joins TRBV19 to TRBJ2-6; 9 bases align to TRBD1. Losses at the gene ends were 4 bases for V and 0 bases for J; bases not matched to a gene: 1. Looked up from germline, CDR1 is LNHDA and CDR2 is SQIVND (reference sequence). The CDR3 totals 16 residues. CDR3: CASSKGQGSGANVLTF. CDR3 DNA: TGTGCCAGTAGTAAGGGACAGGGCTCTGGGGCCAACGTCCTGACTTTC.

The genes are TRBV29-1 and TRBJ1-5; weak D call: TRBD1 (5 bases). V was cut by 6 bases and J by 1 base, with 7 bases left in between. CDR3 length: 12 amino acids. Germline-derived CDR1 and CDR2 are SQVTM and ANQGSEA. CDR3 in amino acids: CSVSGSNQPQHF. CDR3 DNA: TGCAGCGTATCAGGGAGCAATCAGCCCCAGCATTTT.

The chain joins TRBV5-1 to TRBJ1-6, with D possibly being TRBD1 (5 bases). V was trimmed by 7 bases and J by 6 bases, leaving 11 bases between them. This CDR3 has 13 residues. In germline, CDR1 is SGHRS, CDR2 YFSETQ. CDR3 residues: CASRQGINSPLHF. CDR3 in DNA: TGCGCCAGCCGGCAGGGTATTAATTCACCCCTCCACTTT.

The chain joins TRBV19 to TRBJ2-3; TRBD2 aligns across 10 bases. There are 15 residues in the CDR3. V trimming: 3 bases; J trimming: 4 bases; junction bases outside the gene matches: 4. From germline, CDR1 is LNHDA and CDR2 SQIVND (reference sequence). In nucleotides, the CDR3 is TGTGCCAGTAGTATTCCAGCGGGAGGGGCAGATACGCAGTATTTT. It is translated as CASSIPAGGADTQYF.

J is TRBJ2-7 and V is TRBV11-2; D is possibly TRBD2 (6 bases). The V gene's germline CDR1 is SGHAT and CDR2 FQNNGV. The ends were cut back, 6 bases at V and 5 bases at J, with 23 bases in the middle. The CDR3 covers 16 residues. The CDR3 DNA reads as TGTGCCAGCAGGTCACTTAAGGAGGGGAAGCGGGACGAGCAGTACTTC. It specifies CASRSLKEGKRDEQYF.

This clone has just one count. The chain recombines TRBV19 with TRBJ1-2, with D uncertain. From germline, CDR1 is LNHDA and CDR2 SQIVND (reference sequence). V gave up 0 bases and J gave up 8 bases, with 16 bases separating them. CDR3 size: 15 residues. The CDR3: CASSIDRGSSPGYTF. The CDR3 nucleotides are TGTGCCAGTAGTATAGATCGAGGCAGTTCCCCCGGCTACACCTTC.

The rearrangement links TRBV6-5 to TRBJ1-1; D ambiguous. Germline V gene lookup returns CDR1 MNHEY and CDR2 SVGAGI. V lost 0 bases to trimming and J lost 4 bases, with 12 bases between them. The CDR3 extends over 15 amino acids. CDR3 region: CASSYSSTGSTEAFF. The CDR3 DNA follows: TGTGCCAGCAGTTACTCGAGTACGGGGAGCACTGAAGCTTTCTTT.

The chain joins TRBV13 to TRBJ1-6; 10 bases are a match to TRBD1. The J segment lost 10 bases and the V segment lost 4 bases, leaving 10 bases of the junction unmatched. There are 16 residues in the CDR3. CDR1 and CDR2 from the germline V gene are PRHDT and FYEKMQ (reference sequence). The CDR3 sequence is CASSSTTGGFRSPLHF. CDR3 nucleotides: TGTGCCAGCAGCTCAACGACAGGGGGCTTCAGATCACCCCTCCACTTT.

The J gene is TRBJ2-1, the V gene TRBV27; D may be TRBD1 (6 bases). From germline, CDR1 is MNHEY and CDR2 SMNVEV (reference sequence). The V end was cut by 4 bases, the J end by 6 bases, with 16 bases between. The CDR3 runs to 15 residues. The CDR3 spells CASSYRQGPSNEQFF. The CDR3 DNA reads as TGTGCCAGCAGTTACCGGCAGGGGCCCTCCAATGAGCAGTTCTTC.

CDR3 nucleotides: TGTGCCAGCAGTTTTTTGACAGGGGGGAATCAGCCCCAGCATTTT. It encodes CASSFLTGGNQPQHF. The chain combines TRBV27 with TRBJ1-5, with 9 bases identical to TRBD1. The CDR3 has 15 amino acids. The germline V gene has CDR1 MNHEY and CDR2 SMNVEV (reference sequence). The trim removed 3 bases at V and 4 bases at J, leaving 4 bases unmatched.